This T cell receptor (beta chain) emerged from a study of identical twins. Study results and caveats: Excess low generation probability was seen in twin-shared out-of-frame alpha sequences. Because invariant MAIT and iNKT cells could be present, zero-insertion analyses could be partly confounded.

The CDR3 length is 16 residues. The V gene's germline CDR1 is SGDLS and CDR2 YYNGEE. V lost 0 bases, J lost 7 bases, and 5 bases stayed unmatched. Remarks on this clonotype: As yet, its antigen is unknown.

cDNA carried unique molecular identifiers, and a universal primer site was added by template switching. TCRdb reanalysed the 5' RACE reads using MiXCR and keeps one entry per CDR3 protein. The sample has a few hundred thousand distinct CDR3 sequences, roughly a tenth seen once. Healthy Caucasian individuals made up all the donors. The sequence came from a man aged 50 to 60 in good health. The chain has TRBV9 and TRBJ2-1, with TRBD2 identical over 12 bases. The sample consisted of memory T cells sorted from blood. The CDR3 sequence is CASSVGSSGRGNEQFF. CDR3 DNA: TGTGCCAGCAGCGTAGGATCTAGCGGGAGGGGAAATGAGCAGTTCTTC.